This T cell receptor (beta chain) was documented in a study of shared clonotypes between healthy human individuals (dated by TCRdb to about 2020). Background on the whole study: The cohort included three men and a couple of women between 18 and 49 years of age. For each donor, three plates each were used for CD4 naive and CD4 memory, two plates were used for CD8 naive, and one plate was used for CD8 memory. The study deeply sequenced blood TCR repertoires of about 5 healthy adults to estimate repertoire size and the extent of clonotype sharing between individuals. Different laboratories and diverse techniques were used to prepare libraries and sequence TCR repertoires, to increase sequencing depth and limit assay-specific biases. Per donor, leukapheresis produced somewhere between about 0.8 and 9.5 billion PBMCs. General findings and caveats noted by the study authors: Because the study included only a small number of donors, the genetic and exposure-history diversity represented was limited. Sharing across a handful of donors was observed for roughly 5.4% of naive CD4, over 3% of naive CD8, 2% to 2.5% of memory CD4, and around 0.42% of memory CD8 clonotypes. Rarefaction of sorted-subset datasets indicated incomplete sequencing despite the large sequencing depth. Clonotypes shared by all four sorted-subset donors showed higher generation probabilities than non-shared clonotypes. Estimated clonotype richness was generally larger for naive than for memory subsets. Only blood was sampled, and tissue TCR repertoires likely differ from those in blood. Pairwise subsampling led to the expectation that sequencing depth would affect the degree of clonotype sharing among donors.

Using the deep immunoSEQ assay, TCR CDR3 regions were amplified from genomic DNA by multiplex PCR. Genomic DNA extracted from each cell subset was distributed evenly over all wells of several immunoSEQ 96-well plates, and each plate served as one replicate. For sorted subsets, roughly 200 ng genomic DNA, equal to 25,000 to 35,000 T cell genomes, was loaded into each replicate PCR. Purified libraries were measured with a Qubit 3.0 fluorometer, size-checked on a Bioanalyzer 2100, and measured again with the KAPA Library Quantification kit. Every immunoSEQ 96-well plate was sequenced on a dedicated single-read 150-cycle Illumina NextSeq 550 flow cell. Turning to the authors' computational methods: Because the immunoSEQ output held only junctional sequences and lacked quality scores, the filtering could not match the filtering applied to full-length reads. Sequences were annotated with PyIR, a Python wrapper for IgBLAST v1.9, and V/J genes and CDR3 were assigned using IMGT germline references. Reads were removed for weak V/J assignments (E-value above 1e-6), missing CDR3, stop codons, out-of-frame junctions, or ambiguous translated residues. V3J clonotypes were defined as sequences sharing the same inferred V gene, J gene, and CDR3 amino acid sequence. Percentage overlap between repertoires was calculated by dividing the number of shared unique clonotypes by the size of the smaller repertoire. RTK rarefaction, the Chao1 estimator, and Recon v2.1 estimates of unobserved clonotypes were used to assess repertoire richness. Generation probabilities were computed with OLGA for all TCRbeta clonotypes obtained by the gDNA method from four donors. Not all clones reach the TCRdb copy of this immuneACCESS table, which keeps in-frame sequences only. Checked studies attribute under half of the gap to unresolved V genes and leave the rest unexplained. The V and J calls and the clone size are those of that table, but D and trimming were determined from the DNA. The sample contains about a million clones, approximately 70% of them found a single time. The ten largest clones represent about 1.5% of the sample.

The donors were healthy, HIV-negative adults who had no recently reported acute infections or vaccinations. Only Caucasian adults living in Nashville, Tennessee, USA were represented among the donors. Magnetic negative selection was used to enrich CD4+ T cells, after which naive cells were positively selected on CD45RA and the negative fraction became the memory subset. Blood was collected by leukapheresis, and PBMCs were isolated by Ficoll-Histopaque density gradient centrifugation and then cryopreserved in liquid nitrogen vapor phase. Analytical flow cytometry was used to check the purity and quantity of each magnetically sorted T cell population. From each sorted fraction, genomic DNA was isolated and quantified by UV absorbance on a Nanodrop 2000c. From a lookup of the germline V gene, CDR1 and CDR2 are SGHVS and FNYEAQ. The CDR3 holds 14 amino acids from the cysteine to the phenylalanine. Only the CDR3 DNA is retained, 42 bases long and in frame from the first base. Deletion took 1 base off V and 3 bases off J, with a span of 9 bases between the germline ends.

A word on this clone: The antigen this receptor binds is unknown. Within one base of it there is no much larger clone, and no base qualities were kept.

The clonotype was recovered from a man aged 18-30 years in good health. In this chain, TRBV7-6 is recombined with TRBJ1-2, with the D gene uncertain. Sequenced input: memory CD4+ T cells sorted from blood. The cell subset or site label, as the study defines it: CD45RA-negative fraction. CDR3 region: CASSLGPLDYGYTF. The nucleotides are TGTGCCAGCAGCTTAGGACCTCTGGACTATGGCTACACCTTC.